This T cell receptor beta chain was found in a study of Tregs in tolerant kidney transplant recipients. Notes on the study in general: Expanding Tregs on activated donor B cells appeared to best identify donor-specific TCRbeta clones. Validation in larger populations is needed because few patients were studied.

Data came from immunoSEQ multiplex PCR; TCRdb stores just in-frame clones and leaves some out. Of approximately 60,000 clones listed, 65% to 85% are singletons. Germline V gives CDR1 ENHRY, CDR2 SYGVKD. Trimming took 3 bases from V and 0 from J, leaving 14 bases between them. There are 17 residues in the CDR3. On this clone: As yet, its antigen is unknown.

The chain carries TRBV10-3 and TRBJ2-2, with D unresolved. The TCR sequence derives from a human donor in good health. Sample: CD4+ T cells from blood. The CDR3 sequence: CAISEGEEGSNTGELFF. The CDR3 bases are TGTGCCATCAGTGAAGGTGAGGAAGGGTCGAACACCGGGGAGCTGTTTTTT.